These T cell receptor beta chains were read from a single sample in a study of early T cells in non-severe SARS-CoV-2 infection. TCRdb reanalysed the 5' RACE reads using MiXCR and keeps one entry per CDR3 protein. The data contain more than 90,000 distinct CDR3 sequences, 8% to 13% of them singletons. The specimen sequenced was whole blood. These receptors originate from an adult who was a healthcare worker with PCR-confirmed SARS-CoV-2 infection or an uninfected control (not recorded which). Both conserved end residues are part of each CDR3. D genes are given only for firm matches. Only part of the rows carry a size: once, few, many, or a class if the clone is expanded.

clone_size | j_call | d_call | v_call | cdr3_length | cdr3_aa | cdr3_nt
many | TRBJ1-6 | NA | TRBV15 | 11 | CATSSDSPLHF | TGTGCCACCAGCAGTGATTCACCCCTCCACTTT
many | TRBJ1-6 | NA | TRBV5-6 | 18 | CASSQRSPQSSYNSPLHF | TGTGCCAGCAGCCAAAGGAGCCCACAGAGCTCCTATAATTCACCCCTCCACTTT
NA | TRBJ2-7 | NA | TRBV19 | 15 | CASRNRASSWDEQYF | TGTGCCAGTAGGAACAGGGCGAGCTCTTGGGACGAGCAGTACTTC
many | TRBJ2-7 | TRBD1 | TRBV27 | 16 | CASSFSGQGASYEQYF | TGTGCCAGCAGTTTCTCTGGACAGGGAGCGTCCTACGAGCAGTACTTC
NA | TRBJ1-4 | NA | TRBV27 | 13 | CASSPKTGEKLFF | TGTGCCAGCAGTCCGAAGACAGGTGAAAAACTGTTTTTT
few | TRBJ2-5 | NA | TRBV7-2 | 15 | CASSSLWDREETQYF | TGTGCCAGCAGCTCCCTCTGGGATCGCGAAGAGACCCAGTACTTC
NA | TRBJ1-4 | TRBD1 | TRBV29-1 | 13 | CSVQRGPNEKLFF | TGCAGCGTGCAAAGGGGGCCTAATGAAAAACTGTTTTTT
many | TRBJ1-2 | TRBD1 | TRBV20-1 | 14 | CSARSTGDNYGYTF | TGCAGTGCTAGGTCGACAGGGGACAACTATGGCTACACCTTC
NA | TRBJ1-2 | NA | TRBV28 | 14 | CASRPTTELDGYTF | TGTGCCAGCAGGCCAACTACCGAGCTCGACGGCTACACCTTC
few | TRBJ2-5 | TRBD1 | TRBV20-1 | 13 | CSALGQAEETQYF | TGCAGTGCTTTGGGACAGGCGGAAGAGACCCAGTACTTC
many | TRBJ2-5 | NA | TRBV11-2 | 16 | CASSLTPRGAGETQYF | TGTGCCAGCAGCTTAACCCCCCGGGGGGCGGGGGAGACCCAGTACTTC
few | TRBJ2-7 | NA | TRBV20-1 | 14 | CSARAGLANYEQYF | TGCAGTGCTAGAGCCGGCTTGGCGAACTACGAGCAGTACTTC
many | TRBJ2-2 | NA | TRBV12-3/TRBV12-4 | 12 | CASSLGSWELFF | TGTGCCAGCAGTTTAGGTTCCTGGGAGCTGTTTTTT
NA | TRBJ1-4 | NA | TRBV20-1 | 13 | CSASRGGTEKLFF | TGCAGTGCTAGCAGAGGGGGAACTGAAAAACTGTTTTTT
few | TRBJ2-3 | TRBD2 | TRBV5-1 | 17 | CASSQMTSGGPTDTQYF | TGCGCCAGCAGCCAGATGACTAGCGGGGGACCCACAGATACGCAGTATTTT
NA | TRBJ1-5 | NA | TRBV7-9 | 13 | CASSSGVHQPQHF | TGTGCCAGCAGCTCGGGGGTACATCAGCCCCAGCATTTT
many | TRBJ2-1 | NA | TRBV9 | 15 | CASSPHAAPDNEQFF | TGTGCCAGCAGCCCACACGCTGCCCCCGACAATGAGCAGTTCTTC
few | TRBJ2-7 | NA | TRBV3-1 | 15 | CASSQGTGPPYEQYF | TGTGCCAGCAGCCAAGGTACGGGACCCCCCTACGAGCAGTACTTC
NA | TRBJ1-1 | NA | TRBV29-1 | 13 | CSVWGGTNTEAFF | TGCAGCGTTTGGGGGGGGACGAACACTGAAGCTTTCTTT
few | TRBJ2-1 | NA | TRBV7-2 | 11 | CASSPLGEQFF | TGTGCCAGCAGTCCACTAGGGGAGCAGTTCTTC
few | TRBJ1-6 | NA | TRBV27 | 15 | CASSRTSPYNSPLHF | TGTGCCAGCAGCCGAACCTCACCCTATAATTCACCCCTCCACTTT
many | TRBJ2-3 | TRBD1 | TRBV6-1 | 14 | CASIWDRVADTQYF | TGTGCCAGCATTTGGGACAGGGTTGCAGATACGCAGTATTTT
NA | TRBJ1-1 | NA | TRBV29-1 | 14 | CSVEDGGGARKAFF | TGCAGCGTTGAAGATGGAGGAGGGGCTCGGAAAGCTTTCTTT
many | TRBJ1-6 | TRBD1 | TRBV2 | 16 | CASSVTPGTDNSPLHF | TGTGCCAGCAGTGTGACCCCCGGGACAGATAATTCACCCCTCCACTTT
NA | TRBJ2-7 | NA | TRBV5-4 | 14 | CASSLAVFPYEQYF | TGTGCCAGCAGCTTGGCCGTTTTCCCCTACGAGCAGTACTTC
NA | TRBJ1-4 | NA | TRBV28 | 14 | CASSSPGVGEKLFF | TGTGCCAGCAGTTCGCCCGGGGTCGGCGAAAAACTGTTTTTT
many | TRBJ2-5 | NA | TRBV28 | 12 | CASTGSLETQYF | TGTGCCAGTACCGGGAGCTTGGAGACCCAGTACTTC
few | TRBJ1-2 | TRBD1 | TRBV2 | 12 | CASRQGGYGYTF | TGTGCCAGCCGGCAGGGGGGCTATGGCTACACCTTC
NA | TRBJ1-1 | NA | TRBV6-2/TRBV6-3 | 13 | CASREDGNTEAFF | TGTGCCAGCAGGGAAGACGGGAACACTGAAGCTTTCTTT
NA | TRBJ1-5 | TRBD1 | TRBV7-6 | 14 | CASSRDRGLQPQHF | TGTGCCAGCAGCCGGGACAGGGGGCTTCAGCCCCAGCATTTT
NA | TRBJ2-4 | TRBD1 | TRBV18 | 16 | CASSPPTGKLQNIQYF | TGTGCCAGCTCACCACCGACAGGGAAGCTCCAAAACATTCAGTACTTC
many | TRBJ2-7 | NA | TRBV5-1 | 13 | CASRGIPSYEQYF | TGCGCCAGCAGAGGGATCCCTTCCTACGAGCAGTACTTC
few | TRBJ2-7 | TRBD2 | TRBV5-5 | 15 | CASSQLWTRSDEQYF | TGTGCCAGCAGCCAACTCTGGACTAGGTCGGACGAGCAGTACTTC
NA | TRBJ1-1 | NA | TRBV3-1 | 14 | CASSHHGANTEAFF | TGTGCCAGCAGCCACCATGGAGCGAACACTGAAGCTTTCTTT
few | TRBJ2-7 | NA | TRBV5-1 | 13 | CASSSGQPLEQYF | TGCGCCAGCAGCTCGGGGCAACCCCTCGAGCAGTACTTC
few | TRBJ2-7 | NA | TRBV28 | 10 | CASKSYEQYF | TGTGCCAGTAAAAGTTACGAGCAGTACTTC
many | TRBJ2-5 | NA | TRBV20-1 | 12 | CSAAGQQETQYF | TGCAGTGCGGCGGGGCAGCAGGAGACCCAGTACTTC
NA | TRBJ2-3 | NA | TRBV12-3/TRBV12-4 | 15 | CASSIPGGTTDTQYF | TGTGCCAGCAGTATCCCCGGGGGAACCACAGATACGCAGTATTTT